A single sample is the source of the 5 T cell receptor beta chains below, sequenced in a study of blood T cell repertoires in COVID-19. The protocol was immunoSEQ multiplex PCR, while the TCRdb copy is restricted to in-frame clones and leaves out a portion. The repertoire has about 200,000 clones, about 82% of them found once; the top ten carry around 5%. Material for sequencing was PBMCs or T cells enriched from blood (not recorded which). The receptors originated from a man aged 40-49 years with acute COVID-19.

The chain carries TRBV7-2 and TRBJ1-5; possible D gene TRBD1, 5 bases. Trimming removed 7 bases at V and 4 bases at J, with 11 bases between. CDR1 is SGHTA and CDR2 is FQGNSA in the germline V gene. This CDR3 region has 13 residues. The CDR3 region is CASTRGGNQPQHF. CDR3 bases: TGTGCCAGCACCCGGGGGGGAAATCAGCCCCAGCATTTT. The full variable domain, completed using reference TRBV7-2 and TRBJ1-5, is GAGVSQSPSNKVTEKGKDVELRCDPISGHTALYWYRQSLGQGLEFLIYFQGNSAPDKSGLPSDRFSAERTGGSVSTLTIQRTQQEDSAVYLCASTRGGNQPQHFGDGTRLSIL.

This chain joins TRBV6-6 and TRBJ1-2; maybe TRBD1 (6 bases). Germline CDR1 reads MNHNY; CDR2 reads SVGAGI (reference sequence). With 0 bases removed from V and 6 bases from J, the gap between germline ends came to 8 bases. This CDR3 spans 13 amino acids. The CDR3 loop reads CASSYSGGDGYTF. The CDR3 bases are TGTGCCAGCAGTTACTCAGGGGGGGATGGCTACACCTTC.

The chain links TRBV2 to TRBJ2-2, with 8 nucleotides matching TRBD2. Germline loops: CDR1 SNHLY, CDR2 FYNNEI. Unmatched junction bases numbered 6, after V lost 8 bases and J lost 4 bases. The CDR3 is made up of 14 amino acids. CDR3 nucleotides: TGTGCCAGCGAGCGGGAGTCGGGCACCGGGGAGCTGTTTTTT. It is translated as CASERESGTGELFF.

This clone showed up just a few times. The chain joins TRBV14 to TRBJ2-2, with 8 bases fitting TRBD1. The CDR3 is made up of 17 amino acids. V was pared by 3 bases and J by 1 base, with 7 bases of the junction left unmatched. The germline V gene encodes CDR1 SGHDN and CDR2 FVKESK. This chain's CDR3 is CASSQTKGTGNTGELFF. CDR3 DNA sequence: TGTGCCAGCAGCCAGACTAAGGGGACAGGGAACACCGGGGAGCTGTTTTTT. Based on the CDR3 plus reference TRBV14 and TRBJ2-2, the full variable domain is EAGVTQFPSHSVIEKGQTVTLRCDPISGHDNLYWYRRVMGKEIKFLLHFVKESKQDESGMPNNRFLAERTGGTYSTLKVQPAELEDSGVYFCASSQTKGTGNTGELFFGEGSRLTVL.

The V and J genes are TRBV2 and TRBJ2-7; 8 nucleotides agree with TRBD2. Germline CDR1 reads SNHLY; CDR2 reads FYNNEI. J was trimmed by 4 bases and V by 5 bases; bases with no gene match: 4. The CDR3 spans 13 residues. The CDR3 bases are TGTGCCAGCAGTCCGGGGGGGAGGTACGAGCAGTACTTC. Encoded protein: CASSPGGRYEQYF.